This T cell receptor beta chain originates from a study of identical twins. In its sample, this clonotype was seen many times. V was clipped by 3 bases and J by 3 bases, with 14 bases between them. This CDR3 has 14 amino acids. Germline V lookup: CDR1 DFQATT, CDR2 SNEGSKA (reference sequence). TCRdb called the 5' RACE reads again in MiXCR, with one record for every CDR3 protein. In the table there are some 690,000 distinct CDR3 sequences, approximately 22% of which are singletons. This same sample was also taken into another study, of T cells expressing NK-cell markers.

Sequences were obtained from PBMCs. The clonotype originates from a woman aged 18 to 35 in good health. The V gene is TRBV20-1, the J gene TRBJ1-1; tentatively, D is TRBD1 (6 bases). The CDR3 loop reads CSASNPGAHTEAFF. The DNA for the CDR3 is TGCAGTGCTAGTAATCCAGGGGCACACACTGAAGCTTTCTTT.